The clone carrying this T cell receptor beta chain was seen only a few times. Its target is unknown. This table comes from immunoSEQ multiplex PCR, and its TCRdb copy is limited to in-frame clones, with some not included. Counted here are 40,000 to 50,000 clones, more than 70% occurring once; the ten biggest clones make up around 25%. This record comes from a study of T cell responses to AZD1222 COVID-19 vaccine. Broader study findings: White British ancestry dominated among donors, who included more females, and clonal diversity was possibly underestimated.

Germline lookup yields CDR1 MNHEY and CDR2 SMNVEV (reference sequence). The CDR3 sequence is 17 residues long. Between the trimmed V and J ends, which lost 0 bases and 2 bases, there was a span of 15 bases. The sequence was obtained from an adult who received the AZD1222 COVID-19 vaccine. The sample here was peripheral blood, taken 28 days after the second AZD1222 dose. The V and J genes are TRBV27 and TRBJ2-3, with a weak D call TRBD2 (6 bases). In DNA, the CDR3 is TGTGCCAGCAGTTTATCTCCTTCTAGCGACGACACAGATACGCAGTATTTT. It yields the protein CASSLSPSSDDTDTQYF.